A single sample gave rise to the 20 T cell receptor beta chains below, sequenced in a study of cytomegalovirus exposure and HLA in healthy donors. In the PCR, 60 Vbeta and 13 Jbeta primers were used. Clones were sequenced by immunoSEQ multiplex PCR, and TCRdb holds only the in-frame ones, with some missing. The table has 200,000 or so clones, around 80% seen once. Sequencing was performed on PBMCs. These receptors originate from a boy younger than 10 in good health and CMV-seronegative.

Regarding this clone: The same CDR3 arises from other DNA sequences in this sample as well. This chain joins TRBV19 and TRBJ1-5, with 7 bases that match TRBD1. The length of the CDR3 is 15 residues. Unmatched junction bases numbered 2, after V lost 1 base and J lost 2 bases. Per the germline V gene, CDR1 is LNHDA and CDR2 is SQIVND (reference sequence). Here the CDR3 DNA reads TGTGCCAGTAGTATAGGACAGGGTGGCAATCAGCCCCAGCATTTT. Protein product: CASSIGQGGNQPQHF.

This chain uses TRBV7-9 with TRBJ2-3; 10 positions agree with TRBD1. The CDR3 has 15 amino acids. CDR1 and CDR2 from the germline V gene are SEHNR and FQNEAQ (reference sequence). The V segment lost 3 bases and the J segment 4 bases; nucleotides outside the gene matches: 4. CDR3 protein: CASSLGGQGADTQYF. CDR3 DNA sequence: TGTGCCAGCAGCTTGGGTGGACAGGGGGCAGATACGCAGTATTTT.

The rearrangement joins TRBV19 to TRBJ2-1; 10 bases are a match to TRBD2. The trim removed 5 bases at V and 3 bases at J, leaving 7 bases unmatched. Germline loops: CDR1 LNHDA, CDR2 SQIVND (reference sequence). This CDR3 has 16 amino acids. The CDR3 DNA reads TGTGCCAGTAGTCCCTCTAGCGGGGGAGACTACAATGAGCAGTTCTTC. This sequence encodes CASSPSSGGDYNEQFF.

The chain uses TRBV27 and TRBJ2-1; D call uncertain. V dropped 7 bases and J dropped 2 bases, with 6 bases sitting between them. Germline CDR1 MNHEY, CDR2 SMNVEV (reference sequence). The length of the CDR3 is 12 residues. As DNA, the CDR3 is TGTGCCAGCACCGACACCTACAATGAGCAGTTCTTC. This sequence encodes CASTDTYNEQFF.

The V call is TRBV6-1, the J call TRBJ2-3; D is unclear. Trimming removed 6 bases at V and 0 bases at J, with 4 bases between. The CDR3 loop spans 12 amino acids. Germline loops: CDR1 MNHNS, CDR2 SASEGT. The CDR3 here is CASSSSTDTQYF. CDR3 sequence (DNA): TGTGCCAGCAGCTCCAGCACAGATACGCAGTATTTT.

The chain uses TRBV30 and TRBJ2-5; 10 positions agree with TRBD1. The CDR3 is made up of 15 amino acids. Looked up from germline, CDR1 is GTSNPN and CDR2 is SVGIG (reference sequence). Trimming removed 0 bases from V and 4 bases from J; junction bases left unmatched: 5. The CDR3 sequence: CAWSVRTGGRETQYF. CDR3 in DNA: TGTGCCTGGAGTGTCAGGACAGGGGGACGAGAGACCCAGTACTTC.

This chain's CDR3 is CASSPDAGRTDTQYF. The CDR3 bases are TGTGCCAGCTCACCTGATGCAGGGCGCACAGATACGCAGTATTTT. This chain connects TRBV18 to TRBJ2-3, with D possibly matching TRBD1 (5 bases). The V end was cut by 3 bases, the J end by 1 base, with 11 bases between. Germline V lookup: CDR1 KGHSH, CDR2 LQKENI. There are 15 residues in the CDR3.

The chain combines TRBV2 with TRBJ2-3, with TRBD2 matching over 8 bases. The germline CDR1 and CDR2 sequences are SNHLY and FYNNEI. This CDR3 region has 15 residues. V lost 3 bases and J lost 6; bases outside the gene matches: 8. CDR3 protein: CASSDFGTRRDTQYF. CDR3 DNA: TGTGCCAGCAGTGACTTCGGGACTAGACGTGATACGCAGTATTTT.

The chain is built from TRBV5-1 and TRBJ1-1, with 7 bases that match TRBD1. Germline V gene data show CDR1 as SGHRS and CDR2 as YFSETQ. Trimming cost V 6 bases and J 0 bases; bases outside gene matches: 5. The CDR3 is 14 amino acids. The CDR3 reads CASTPGQMNTEAFF. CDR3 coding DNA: TGCGCCAGCACCCCGGGACAGATGAACACTGAAGCTTTCTTT.

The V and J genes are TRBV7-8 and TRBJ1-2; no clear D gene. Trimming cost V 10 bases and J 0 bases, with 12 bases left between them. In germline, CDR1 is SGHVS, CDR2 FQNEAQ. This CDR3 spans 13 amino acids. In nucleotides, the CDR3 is TGTGCCATTAGCTCGTCAGCTAACTATGGCTACACCTTC. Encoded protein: CAISSSANYGYTF.

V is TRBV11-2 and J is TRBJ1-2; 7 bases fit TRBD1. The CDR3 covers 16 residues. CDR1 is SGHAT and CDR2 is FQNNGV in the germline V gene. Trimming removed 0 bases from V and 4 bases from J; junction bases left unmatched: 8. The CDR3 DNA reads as TGTGCCAGCAGCTTAGACGGGACAGTGTTAAGCTATGGCTACACCTTC. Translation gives CASSLDGTVLSYGYTF.

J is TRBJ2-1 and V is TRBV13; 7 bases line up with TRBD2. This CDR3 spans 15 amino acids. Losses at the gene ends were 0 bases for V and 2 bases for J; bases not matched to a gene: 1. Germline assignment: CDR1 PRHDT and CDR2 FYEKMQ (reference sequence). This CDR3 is CASSLGGRAYNEQFF. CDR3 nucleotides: TGTGCCAGCAGCTTAGGAGGGAGGGCCTACAATGAGCAGTTCTTC.

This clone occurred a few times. CDR3 nucleotides: TGCGCCAGCAGCCAAGATGGGCGAGCGGGAGACGAGCAGTACTTC. Amino acid sequence: CASSQDGRAGDEQYF. This chain connects TRBV4-1 to TRBJ2-7; 8 nucleotides match TRBD2. The germline gives CDR1 MGHRA, CDR2 YSYEKL. This CDR3 spans 15 amino acids. The junction had 6 bases not matched to a gene; V was cut back by 0 bases and J by 5 bases.

Written as DNA, the CDR3 is TGTGCCAGCAGTTTATCAGTAGCGGGAAACACCGGGGAGCTGTTTTTT. This codes for CASSLSVAGNTGELFF. This sequence joins TRBV27 and TRBJ2-2, with 8 bases aligning to TRBD2. The CDR3 contains 16 residues. V gave up 0 bases and J gave up 2 bases; unmatched junction bases: 2. Germline V CDR1 and CDR2: MNHEY, SMNVEV (reference sequence).

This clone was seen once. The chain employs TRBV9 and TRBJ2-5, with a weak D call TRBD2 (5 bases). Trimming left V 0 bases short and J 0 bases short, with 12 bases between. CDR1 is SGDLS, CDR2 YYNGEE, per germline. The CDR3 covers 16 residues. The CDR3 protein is CASSVAPGKYQETQYF. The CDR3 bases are TGTGCCAGCAGCGTAGCCCCGGGAAAGTACCAAGAGACCCAGTACTTC.

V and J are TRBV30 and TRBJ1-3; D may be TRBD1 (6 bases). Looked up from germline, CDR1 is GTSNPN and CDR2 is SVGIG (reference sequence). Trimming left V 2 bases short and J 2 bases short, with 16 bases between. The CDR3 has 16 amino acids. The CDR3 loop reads CAWSPLRGVTGNTIYF. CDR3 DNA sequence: TGTGCCTGGAGTCCCCTCAGGGGTGTGACTGGAAACACCATATATTTT.

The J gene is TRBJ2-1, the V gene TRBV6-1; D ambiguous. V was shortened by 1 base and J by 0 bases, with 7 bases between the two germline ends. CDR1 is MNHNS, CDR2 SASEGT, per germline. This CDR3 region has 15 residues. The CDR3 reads CASSEDTSSYNEQFF. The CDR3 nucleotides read TGTGCCAGCAGTGAAGACACCAGCTCCTACAATGAGCAGTTCTTC.

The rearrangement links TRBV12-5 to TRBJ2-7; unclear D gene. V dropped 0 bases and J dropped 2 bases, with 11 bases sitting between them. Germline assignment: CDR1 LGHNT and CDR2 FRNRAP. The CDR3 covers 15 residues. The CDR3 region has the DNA TGTGCTAGTGGTTTGGTACAAGTCCGAACCTACGAGCAGTACTTC. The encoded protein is CASGLVQVRTYEQYF.

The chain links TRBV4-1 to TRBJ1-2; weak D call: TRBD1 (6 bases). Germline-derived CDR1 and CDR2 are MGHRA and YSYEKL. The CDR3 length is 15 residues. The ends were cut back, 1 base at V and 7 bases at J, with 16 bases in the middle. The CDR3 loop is CASSQVGDRSSGYTF. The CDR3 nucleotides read TGCGCCAGCAGCCAAGTTGGCGACAGGTCGTCTGGCTACACCTTC.

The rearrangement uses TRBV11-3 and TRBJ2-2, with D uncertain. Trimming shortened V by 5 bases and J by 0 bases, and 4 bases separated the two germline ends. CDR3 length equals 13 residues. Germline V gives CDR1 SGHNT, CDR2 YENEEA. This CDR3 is CASSLANTGELFF. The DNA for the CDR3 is TGTGCCAGCAGCCTCGCGAACACCGGGGAGCTGTTTTTT.